The rows below give T cell receptor beta chains drawn from one sample of a study of blood T cell repertoires in COVID-19. Method: immunoSEQ multiplex PCR; TCRdb's copy keeps in-frame clones and lacks some. The sample consists of 75,000 or so clones, roughly 89% of them appearing once. Sequencing was done on a sample of peripheral blood. These receptors came from a man aged 50 to 59 with acute or convalescent COVID-19. The conserved cysteine and the conserved F or W are not part of the CDR3 here. Only some rows state a clone size, as once, few, many or a class for expanded clones.

j_gene,v_gene,abundance,CDR3aa
TRBJ1-5,TRBV6-5,.,ASSTRQGNQPQH
TRBJ2-3,TRBV4-1,.,ASSQVSGGQQRNTQY
TRBJ1-4,TRBV5-6,.,ASSSDRGNNEKLF
TRBJ1-2,TRBV11-3,medium-sized,ASSLRGAHGYT
TRBJ2-7,TRBV2,.,ASTLGGFLY
TRBJ2-1,TRBV6-6,.,ASSYSDRTHNEQF
TRBJ1-2,TRBV5-4,.,ASSLVVHPNSGYT
TRBJ2-5,TRBV6-2/TRBV6-3,once,ASSPRGKETQY
TRBJ1-2,TRBV19,.,ASSTAPNGYT
TRBJ2-7,TRBV19,.,ASSSPGLPSYEQY
TRBJ1-6,TRBV5-1,few,ASSFEGGGSPLH
TRBJ1-1,TRBV27,.,ASSSGQGARVTEAF
TRBJ1-1,TRBV6-6,.,ASSDRTGTEAF
TRBJ2-5,TRBV24-1,few,ATSDAGTGDETQY
TRBJ2-2,TRBV19,.,ASSIERLTGELF